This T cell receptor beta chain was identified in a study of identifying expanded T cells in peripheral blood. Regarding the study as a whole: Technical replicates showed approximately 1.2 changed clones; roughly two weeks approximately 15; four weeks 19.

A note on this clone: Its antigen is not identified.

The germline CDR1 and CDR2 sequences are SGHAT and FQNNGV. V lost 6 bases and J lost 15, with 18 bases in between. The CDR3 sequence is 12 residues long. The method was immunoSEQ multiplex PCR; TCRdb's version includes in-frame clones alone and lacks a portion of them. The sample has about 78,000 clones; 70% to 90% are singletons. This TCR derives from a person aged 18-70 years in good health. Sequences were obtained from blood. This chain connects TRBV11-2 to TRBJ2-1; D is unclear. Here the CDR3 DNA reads TGTGCCAGCAGTTCGGACCTTGCTACGCTGTTCTTC. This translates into CASSSDLATLFF.